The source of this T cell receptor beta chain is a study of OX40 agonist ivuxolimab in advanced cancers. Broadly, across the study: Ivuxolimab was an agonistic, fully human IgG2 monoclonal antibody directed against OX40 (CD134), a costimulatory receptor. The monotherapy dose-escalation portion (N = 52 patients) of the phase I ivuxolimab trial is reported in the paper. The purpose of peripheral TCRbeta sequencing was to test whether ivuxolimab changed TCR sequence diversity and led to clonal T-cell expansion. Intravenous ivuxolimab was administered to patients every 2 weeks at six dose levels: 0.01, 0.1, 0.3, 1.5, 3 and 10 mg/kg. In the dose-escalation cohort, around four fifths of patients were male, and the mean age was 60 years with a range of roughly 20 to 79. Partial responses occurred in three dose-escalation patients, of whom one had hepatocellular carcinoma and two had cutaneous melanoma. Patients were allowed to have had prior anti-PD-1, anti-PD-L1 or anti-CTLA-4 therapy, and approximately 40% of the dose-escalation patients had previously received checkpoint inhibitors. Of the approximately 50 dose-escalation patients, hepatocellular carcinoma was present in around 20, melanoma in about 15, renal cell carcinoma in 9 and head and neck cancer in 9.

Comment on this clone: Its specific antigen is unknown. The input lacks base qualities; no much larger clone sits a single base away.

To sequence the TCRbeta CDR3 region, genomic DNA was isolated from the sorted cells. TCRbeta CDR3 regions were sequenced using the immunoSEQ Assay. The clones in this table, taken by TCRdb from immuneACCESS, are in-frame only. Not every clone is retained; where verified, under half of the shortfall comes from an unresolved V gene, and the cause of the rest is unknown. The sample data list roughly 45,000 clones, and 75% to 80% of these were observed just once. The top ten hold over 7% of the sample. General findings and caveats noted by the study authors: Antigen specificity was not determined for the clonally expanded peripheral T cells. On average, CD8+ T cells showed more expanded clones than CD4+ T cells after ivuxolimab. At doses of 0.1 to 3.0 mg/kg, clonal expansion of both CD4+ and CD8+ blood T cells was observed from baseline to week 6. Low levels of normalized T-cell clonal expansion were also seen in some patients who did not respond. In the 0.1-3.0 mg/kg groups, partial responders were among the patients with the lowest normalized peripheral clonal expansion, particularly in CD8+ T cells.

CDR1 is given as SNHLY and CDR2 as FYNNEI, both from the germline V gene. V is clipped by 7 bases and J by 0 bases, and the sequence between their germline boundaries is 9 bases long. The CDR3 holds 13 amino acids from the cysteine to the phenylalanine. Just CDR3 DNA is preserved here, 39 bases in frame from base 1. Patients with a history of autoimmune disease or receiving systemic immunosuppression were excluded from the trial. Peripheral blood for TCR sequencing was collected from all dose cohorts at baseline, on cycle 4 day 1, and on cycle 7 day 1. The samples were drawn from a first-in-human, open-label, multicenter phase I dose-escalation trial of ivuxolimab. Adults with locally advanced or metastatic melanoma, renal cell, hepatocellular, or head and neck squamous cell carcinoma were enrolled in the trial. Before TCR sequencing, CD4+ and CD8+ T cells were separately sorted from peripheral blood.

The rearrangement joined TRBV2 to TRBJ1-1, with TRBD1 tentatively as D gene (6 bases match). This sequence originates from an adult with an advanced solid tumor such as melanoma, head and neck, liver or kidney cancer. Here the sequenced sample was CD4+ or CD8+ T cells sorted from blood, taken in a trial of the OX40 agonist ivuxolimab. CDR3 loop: CASIPGVNTEAFF. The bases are TGTGCCAGCATCCCAGGGGTGAACACTGAAGCTTTCTTT.